This entry features one T cell receptor beta chain sequence. The antigen is not known. Assay used: immunoSEQ multiplex PCR; TCRdb lists only in-frame clones, some missing. The profile covers tens of thousands of clones, with 89% appearing a single time and about 0.3% taken by the ten largest. Blood was sampled at baseline, cycle 4 day 1, and cycle 7 day 1. This entry belongs to a study of OX40 agonist ivuxolimab in advanced cancers. General study results and limits: The CD4+ and CD8+ T cells in the blood had expanded clonally by week 6 at 0.1 to 3.0 mg/kg. CD8+ T cells (on average) carried more expanded clones than CD4+ T cells.

CDR1 and CDR2 from the germline V gene are SGHTA and FQGNSA. There are 14 residues in the CDR3. V lost 1 base and J lost 10; bases outside the gene matches: 4. This chain joins TRBV7-2 and TRBJ1-6; TRBD1 matches at 7 bases. The receptor comes from an adult with an advanced solid tumor such as melanoma, head and neck, liver or kidney cancer. Sequencing used CD4+ or CD8+ T cells sorted from blood, obtained in a trial of the OX40 agonist ivuxolimab. The CDR3 nucleotides read TGTGCCAGCAGCTTAGAAACGGGACAGTCACCCCTCCACTTT. Its protein product is CASSLETGQSPLHF.